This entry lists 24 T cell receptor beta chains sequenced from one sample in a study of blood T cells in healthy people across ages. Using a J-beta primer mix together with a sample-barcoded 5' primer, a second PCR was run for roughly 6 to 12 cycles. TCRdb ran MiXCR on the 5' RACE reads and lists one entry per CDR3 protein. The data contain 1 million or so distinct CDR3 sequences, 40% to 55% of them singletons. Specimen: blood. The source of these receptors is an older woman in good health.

The CDR3 loop is CASSEGALGYGYTF. The DNA for the CDR3 is TGTGCCAGCAGTGAAGGGGCCCTGGGCTATGGCTACACCTTC. The V gene is TRBV2, the J gene TRBJ1-2; D is undetermined. V lost 1 base and J 4 bases, leaving 10 bases between the germline ends. The V gene's germline CDR1 is SNHLY and CDR2 FYNNEI. The CDR3 loop spans 14 amino acids.

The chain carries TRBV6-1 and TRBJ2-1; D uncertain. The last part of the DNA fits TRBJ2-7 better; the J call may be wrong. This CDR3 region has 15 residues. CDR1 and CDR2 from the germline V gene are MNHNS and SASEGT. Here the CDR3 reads CASEIMSNSYNEQYF. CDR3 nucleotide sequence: TGTGCCAGTGAGATAATGTCAAATAGCTACAATGAGCAGTACTTC.

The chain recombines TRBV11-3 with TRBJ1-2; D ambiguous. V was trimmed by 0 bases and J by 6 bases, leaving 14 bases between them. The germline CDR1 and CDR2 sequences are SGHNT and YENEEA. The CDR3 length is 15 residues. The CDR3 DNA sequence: TGTGCCAGCAGCTTAGATCAGGTACAGCTAAATGGCTACACCTTC. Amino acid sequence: CASSLDQVQLNGYTF.

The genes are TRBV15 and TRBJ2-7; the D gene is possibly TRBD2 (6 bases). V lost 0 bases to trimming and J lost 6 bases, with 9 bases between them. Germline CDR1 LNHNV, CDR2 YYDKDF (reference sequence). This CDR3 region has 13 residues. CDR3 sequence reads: CATSREARGEQYF. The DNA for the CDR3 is TGTGCCACCAGCAGAGAGGCGCGGGGCGAGCAGTACTTC. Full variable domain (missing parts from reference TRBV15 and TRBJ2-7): DAMVIQNPRYQVTQFGKPVTLSCSQTLNHNVMYWYQQKSSQAPKLLFHYYDKDFNNEADTPDNFQSRRPNTSFCFLDIRSPGLGDTAMYLCATSREARGEQYFGPGTRLTVT.

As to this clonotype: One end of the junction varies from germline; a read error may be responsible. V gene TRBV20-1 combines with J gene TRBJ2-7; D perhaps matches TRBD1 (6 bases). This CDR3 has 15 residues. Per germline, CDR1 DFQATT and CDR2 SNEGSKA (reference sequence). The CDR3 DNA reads TGCAGTGCTAGAGATCGGGCAGGGGATATCTACGGGCAGTACTTC. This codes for CSARDRAGDIYGQYF.

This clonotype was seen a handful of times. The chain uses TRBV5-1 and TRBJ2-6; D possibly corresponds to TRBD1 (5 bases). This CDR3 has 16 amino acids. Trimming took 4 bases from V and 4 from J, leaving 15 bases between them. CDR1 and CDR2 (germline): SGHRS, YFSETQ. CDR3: CASSPGQGSGANVLTF. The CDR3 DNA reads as TGCGCCAGCAGCCCAGGGCAGGGTTCCGGGGCCAACGTCCTGACTTTC.

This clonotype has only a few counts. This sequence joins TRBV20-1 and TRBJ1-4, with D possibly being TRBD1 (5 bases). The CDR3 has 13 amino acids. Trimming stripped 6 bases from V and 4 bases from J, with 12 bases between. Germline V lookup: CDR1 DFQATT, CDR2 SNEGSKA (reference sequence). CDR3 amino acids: CSARRQFNEKLFF. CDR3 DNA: TGCAGTGCAAGAAGACAGTTTAATGAAAAACTGTTTTTT.

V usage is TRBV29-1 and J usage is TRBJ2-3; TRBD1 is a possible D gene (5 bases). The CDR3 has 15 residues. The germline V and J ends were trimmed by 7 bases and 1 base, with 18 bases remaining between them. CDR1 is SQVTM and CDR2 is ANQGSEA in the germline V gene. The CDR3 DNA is TGCAGCGGAGTAGGTCCCAGGGCCGGCACAGATACGCAGTATTTT. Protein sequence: CSGVGPRAGTDTQYF.

CDR3 in amino acids: CASSDGSRPQHF. The CDR3 DNA follows: TGTGCCAGCAGTGACGGTTCAAGGCCCCAGCATTTT. The rearrangement links TRBV2 to TRBJ1-5; no clear D. CDR1 and CDR2 (germline): SNHLY, FYNNEI. This CDR3 is built from 12 residues. Trimming left V 3 bases short and J 9 bases short, with 9 bases between.

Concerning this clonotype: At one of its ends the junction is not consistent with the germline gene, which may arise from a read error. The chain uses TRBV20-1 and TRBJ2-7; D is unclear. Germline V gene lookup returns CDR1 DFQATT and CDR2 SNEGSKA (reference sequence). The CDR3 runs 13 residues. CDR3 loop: CSVRAPSFGEQYF. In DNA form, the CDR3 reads TGCAGTGTTAGAGCCCCCTCGTTTGGGGAGCAGTACTTC.

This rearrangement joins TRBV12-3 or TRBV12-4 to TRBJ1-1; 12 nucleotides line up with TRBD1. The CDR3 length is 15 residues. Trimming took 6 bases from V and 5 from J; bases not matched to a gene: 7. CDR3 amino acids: CASRSGQGARTEAFF. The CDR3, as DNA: TGTGCCAGCAGATCGGGACAGGGGGCGCGGACTGAAGCTTTCTTT.

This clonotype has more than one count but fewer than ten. The CDR3 spells CASSQGQGTKETQYF. Written as DNA, the CDR3 is TGTGCCAGCAGCCAAGGACAGGGTACCAAAGAGACCCAGTACTTC. The chain joins TRBV5-6 to TRBJ2-5; 8 bases agree with TRBD1. The CDR3 is 15 residues long. Germline V gene lookup returns CDR1 SGHDT and CDR2 YYEEEE. Trimming at V came to 4 bases and at J to 3 bases, leaving 8 bases not matched to a gene.

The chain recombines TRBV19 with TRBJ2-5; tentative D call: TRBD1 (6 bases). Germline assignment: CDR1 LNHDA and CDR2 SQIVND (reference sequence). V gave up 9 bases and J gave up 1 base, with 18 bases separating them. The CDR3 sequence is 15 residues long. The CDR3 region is CASSERTALQETQYF. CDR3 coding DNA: TGTGCCAGCAGTGAGAGGACAGCGCTCCAAGAGACCCAGTACTTC.

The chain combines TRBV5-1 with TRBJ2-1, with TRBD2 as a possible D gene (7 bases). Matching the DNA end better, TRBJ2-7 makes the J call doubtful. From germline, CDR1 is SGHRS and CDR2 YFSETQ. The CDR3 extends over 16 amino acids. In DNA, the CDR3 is TGCGCCAGCAGCCTGGGGGGGCGAGAGCCCTACAATGAGCAGTACTTC. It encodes CASSLGGREPYNEQYF.

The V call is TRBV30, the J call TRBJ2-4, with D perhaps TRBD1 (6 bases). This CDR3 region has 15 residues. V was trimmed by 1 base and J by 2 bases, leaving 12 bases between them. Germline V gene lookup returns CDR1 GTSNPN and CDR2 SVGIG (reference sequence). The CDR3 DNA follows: TGTGCCTGGAGTGCCAATACAGGGTCCAAAAACATTCAGTACTTC. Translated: CAWSANTGSKNIQYF.

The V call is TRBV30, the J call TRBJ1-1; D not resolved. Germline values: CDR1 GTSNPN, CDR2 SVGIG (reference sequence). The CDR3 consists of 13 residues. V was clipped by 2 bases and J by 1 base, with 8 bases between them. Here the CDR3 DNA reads TGTGCCTGGAGTCGGCAGAGGAACACTGAAGCTTTCTTT. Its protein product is CAWSRQRNTEAFF.

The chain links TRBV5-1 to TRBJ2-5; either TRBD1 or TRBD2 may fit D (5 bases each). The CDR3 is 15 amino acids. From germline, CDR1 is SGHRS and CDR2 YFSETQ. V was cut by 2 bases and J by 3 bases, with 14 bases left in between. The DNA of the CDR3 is TGCGCCAGCAGCTTTAACCGGGGCAAAGAAGAGACCCAGTACTTC. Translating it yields CASSFNRGKEETQYF.

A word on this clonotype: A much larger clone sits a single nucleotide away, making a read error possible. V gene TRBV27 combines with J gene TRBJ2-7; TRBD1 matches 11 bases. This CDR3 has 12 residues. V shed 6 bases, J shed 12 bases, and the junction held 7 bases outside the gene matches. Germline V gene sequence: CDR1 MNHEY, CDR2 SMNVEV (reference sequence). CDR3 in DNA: TGTGCCAGCAGAGGGGACAGGGGGGAAGTGTACTTC. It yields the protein CASRGDRGEVYF.

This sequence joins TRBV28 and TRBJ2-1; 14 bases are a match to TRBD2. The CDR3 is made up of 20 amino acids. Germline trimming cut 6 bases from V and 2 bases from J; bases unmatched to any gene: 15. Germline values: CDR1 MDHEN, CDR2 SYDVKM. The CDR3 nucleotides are TGTGCCAGCAGCCCTACGACCGGGACTAGCGGGAGTAGGACCTACAATGAGCAGTTCTTC. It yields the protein CASSPTTGTSGSRTYNEQFF.

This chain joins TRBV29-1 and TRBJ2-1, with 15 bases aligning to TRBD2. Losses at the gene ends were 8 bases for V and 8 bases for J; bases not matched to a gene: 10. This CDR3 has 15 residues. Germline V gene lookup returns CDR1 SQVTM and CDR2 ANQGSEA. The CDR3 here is CSSRLGLAGGDEQFF. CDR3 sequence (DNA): TGCAGCTCTCGTCTGGGACTAGCGGGAGGAGATGAGCAGTTCTTC.

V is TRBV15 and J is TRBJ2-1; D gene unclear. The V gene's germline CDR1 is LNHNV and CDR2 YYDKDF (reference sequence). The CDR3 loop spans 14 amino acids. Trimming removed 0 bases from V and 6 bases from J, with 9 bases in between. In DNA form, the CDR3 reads TGTGCCACCAGCAGAGATCTCGGTGGCAATGAGCAGTTCTTC. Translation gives CATSRDLGGNEQFF.

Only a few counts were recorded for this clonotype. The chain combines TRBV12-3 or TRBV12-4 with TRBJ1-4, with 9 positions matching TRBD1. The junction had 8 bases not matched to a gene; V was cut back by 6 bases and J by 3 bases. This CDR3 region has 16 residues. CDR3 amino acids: CASRPRRQGANEKLFF. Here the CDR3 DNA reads TGTGCCAGCAGACCTCGCAGACAGGGGGCTAATGAAAAACTGTTTTTT.

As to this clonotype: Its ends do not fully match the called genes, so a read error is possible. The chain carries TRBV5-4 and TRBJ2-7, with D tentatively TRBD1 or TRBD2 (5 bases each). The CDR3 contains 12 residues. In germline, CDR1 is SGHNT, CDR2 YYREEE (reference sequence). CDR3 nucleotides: TGTGCCAGCAGCTTTGGGACGTACGATCAGTACTTC. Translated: CASSFGTYDQYF.

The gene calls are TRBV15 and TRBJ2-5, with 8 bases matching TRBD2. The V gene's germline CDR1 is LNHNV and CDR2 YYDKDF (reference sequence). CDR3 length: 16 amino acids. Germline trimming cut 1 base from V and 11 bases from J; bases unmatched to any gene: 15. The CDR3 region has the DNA TGTGCCACCAGCAGAGCAACTAGCGGCCTTTACAATGAGCAGTACTTC. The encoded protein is CATSRATSGLYNEQYF. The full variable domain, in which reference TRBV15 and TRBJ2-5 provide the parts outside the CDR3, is DAMVIQNPRYQVTQFGKPVTLSCSQTLNHNVMYWYQQKSSQAPKLLFHYYDKDFNNEADTPDNFQSRRPNTSFCFLDIRSPGLGDTAMYLCATSRATSGLYNEQYFGPGTRLLVL.